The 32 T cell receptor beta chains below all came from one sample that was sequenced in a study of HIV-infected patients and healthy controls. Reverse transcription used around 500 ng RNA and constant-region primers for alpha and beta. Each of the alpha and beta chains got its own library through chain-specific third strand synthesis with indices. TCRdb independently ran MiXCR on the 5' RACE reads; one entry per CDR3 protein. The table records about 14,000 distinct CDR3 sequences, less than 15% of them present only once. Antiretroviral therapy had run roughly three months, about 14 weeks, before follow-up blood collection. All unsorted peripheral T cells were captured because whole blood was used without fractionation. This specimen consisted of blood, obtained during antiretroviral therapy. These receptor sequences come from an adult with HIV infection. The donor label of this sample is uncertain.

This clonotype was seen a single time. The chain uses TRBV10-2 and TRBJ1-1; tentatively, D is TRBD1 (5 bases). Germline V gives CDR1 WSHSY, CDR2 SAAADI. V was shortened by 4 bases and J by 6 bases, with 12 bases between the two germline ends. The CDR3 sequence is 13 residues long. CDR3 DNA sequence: TGCGCCAGCAGTGCTGAACAGGTACCTGAAGCTTTCTTT. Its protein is CASSAEQVPEAFF.

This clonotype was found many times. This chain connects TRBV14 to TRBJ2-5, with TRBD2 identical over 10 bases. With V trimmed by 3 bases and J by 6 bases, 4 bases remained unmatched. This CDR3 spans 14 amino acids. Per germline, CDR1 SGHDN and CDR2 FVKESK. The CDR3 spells CASSQASGGKTQYF. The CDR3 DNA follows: TGTGCCAGCAGCCAGGCTAGCGGGGGAAAGACCCAGTACTTC.

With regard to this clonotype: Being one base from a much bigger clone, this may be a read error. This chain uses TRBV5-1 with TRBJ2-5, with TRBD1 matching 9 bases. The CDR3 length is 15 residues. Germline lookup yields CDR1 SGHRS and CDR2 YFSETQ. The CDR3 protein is CAISLEGQGQETQYF. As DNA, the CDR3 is TGCGCCATCAGCTTGGAGGGACAGGGTCAAGAGACCCAGTACTTC.

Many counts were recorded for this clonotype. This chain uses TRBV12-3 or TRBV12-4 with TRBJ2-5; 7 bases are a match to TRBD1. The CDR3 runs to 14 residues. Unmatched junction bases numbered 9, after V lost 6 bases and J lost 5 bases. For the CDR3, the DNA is TGTGCCAGCAGCCGACAGGGATCGCAGGAGACCCAGTACTTC. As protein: CASSRQGSQETQYF.

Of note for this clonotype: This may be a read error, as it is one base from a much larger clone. The CDR3 spells CASRLASGGAGDTQYF. The CDR3 coding sequence is TGTGCCAGCAGATTAGCTAGCGGGGGGGCCGGAGATACGCAGTATTTT. The V call is TRBV3-1, the J call TRBJ2-3, with TRBD2 matching 12 bases. The CDR3 has 16 amino acids. The germline V gene encodes CDR1 LGHDT and CDR2 YNNKEL (reference sequence). Trimming removed 6 bases from V and 5 bases from J; junction bases left unmatched: 9.

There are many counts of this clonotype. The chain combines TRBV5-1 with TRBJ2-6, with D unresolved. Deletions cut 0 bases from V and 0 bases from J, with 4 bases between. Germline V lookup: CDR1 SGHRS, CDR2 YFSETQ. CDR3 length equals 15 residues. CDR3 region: CASSLDNSGANVLTF. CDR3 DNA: TGCGCCAGCAGCTTGGACAACTCTGGGGCCAACGTCCTGACTTTC.

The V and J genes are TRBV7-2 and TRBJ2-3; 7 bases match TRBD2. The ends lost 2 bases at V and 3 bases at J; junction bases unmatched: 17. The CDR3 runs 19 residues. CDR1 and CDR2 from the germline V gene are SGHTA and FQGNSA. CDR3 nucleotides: TGTGCCAGCAGCTTAAGGTCGTATCCGGGGGGTGTTGGAACAGATACGCAGTATTTT. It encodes CASSLRSYPGGVGTDTQYF.

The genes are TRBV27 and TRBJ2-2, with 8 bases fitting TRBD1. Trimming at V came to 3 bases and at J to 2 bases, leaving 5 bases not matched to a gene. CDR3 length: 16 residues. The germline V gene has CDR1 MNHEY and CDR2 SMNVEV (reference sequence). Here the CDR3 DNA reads TGTGCCAGCAGTTTCGGGACAGGTGGCAACACCGGGGAGCTGTTTTTT. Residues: CASSFGTGGNTGELFF.

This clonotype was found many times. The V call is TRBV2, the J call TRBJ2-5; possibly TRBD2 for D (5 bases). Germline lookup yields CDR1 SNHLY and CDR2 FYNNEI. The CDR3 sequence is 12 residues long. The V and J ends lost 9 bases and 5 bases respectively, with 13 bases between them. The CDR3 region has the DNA TGTGCCAGTGCCTTGCGGGTCGAGACCCAGTACTTC. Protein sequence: CASALRVETQYF.

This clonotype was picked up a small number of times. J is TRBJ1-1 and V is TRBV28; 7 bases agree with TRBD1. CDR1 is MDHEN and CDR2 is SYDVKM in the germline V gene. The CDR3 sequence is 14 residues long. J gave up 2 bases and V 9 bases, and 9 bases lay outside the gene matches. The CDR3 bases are TGTGCCAGTCACCACCAGGGGGTAAACACTGAAGCTTTCTTT. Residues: CASHHQGVNTEAFF.

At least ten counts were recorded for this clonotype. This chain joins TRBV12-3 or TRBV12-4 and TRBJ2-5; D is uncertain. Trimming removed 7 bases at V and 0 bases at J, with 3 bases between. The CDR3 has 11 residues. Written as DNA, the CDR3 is TGTGCCAGCACCCACCAAGAGACCCAGTACTTC. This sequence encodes CASTHQETQYF.

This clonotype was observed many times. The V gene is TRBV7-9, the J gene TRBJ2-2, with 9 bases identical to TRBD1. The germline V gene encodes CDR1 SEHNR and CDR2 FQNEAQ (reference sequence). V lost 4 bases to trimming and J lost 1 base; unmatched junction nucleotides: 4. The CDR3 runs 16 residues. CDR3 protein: CASSSRTGENTGELFF. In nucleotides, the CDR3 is TGTGCCAGCAGCTCCCGGACAGGGGAGAACACCGGGGAGCTGTTTTTT.

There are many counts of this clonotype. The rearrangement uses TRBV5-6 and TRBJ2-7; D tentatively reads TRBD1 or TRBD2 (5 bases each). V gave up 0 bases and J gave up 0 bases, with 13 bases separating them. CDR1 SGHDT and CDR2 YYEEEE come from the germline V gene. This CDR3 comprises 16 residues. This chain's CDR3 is CASSLVTAEASYEQYF. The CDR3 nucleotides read TGTGCCAGCAGCTTGGTGACAGCGGAGGCCTCCTACGAGCAGTACTTC.

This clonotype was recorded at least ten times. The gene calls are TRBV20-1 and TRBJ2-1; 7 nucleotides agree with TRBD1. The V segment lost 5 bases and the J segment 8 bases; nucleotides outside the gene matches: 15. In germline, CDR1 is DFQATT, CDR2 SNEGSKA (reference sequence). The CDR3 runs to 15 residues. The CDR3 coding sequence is TGCAGTGCTTCCCCCATCGACAGGGCTTCCGATGAGCAGTTCTTC. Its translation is CSASPIDRASDEQFF.

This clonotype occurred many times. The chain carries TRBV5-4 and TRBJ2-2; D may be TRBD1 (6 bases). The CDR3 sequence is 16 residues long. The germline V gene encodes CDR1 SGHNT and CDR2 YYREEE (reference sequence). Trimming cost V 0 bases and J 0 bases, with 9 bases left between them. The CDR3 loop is CASSLAGHTNTGELFF. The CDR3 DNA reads TGTGCCAGCAGCTTGGCGGGACATACGAACACCGGGGAGCTGTTTTTT.

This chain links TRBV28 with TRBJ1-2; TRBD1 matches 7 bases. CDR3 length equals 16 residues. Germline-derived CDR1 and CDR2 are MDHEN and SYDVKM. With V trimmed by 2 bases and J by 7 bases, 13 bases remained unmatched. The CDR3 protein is CASSLGQVPNRGGYTF. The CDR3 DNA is TGTGCCAGCAGTTTAGGACAGGTGCCAAATCGGGGTGGCTACACCTTC.

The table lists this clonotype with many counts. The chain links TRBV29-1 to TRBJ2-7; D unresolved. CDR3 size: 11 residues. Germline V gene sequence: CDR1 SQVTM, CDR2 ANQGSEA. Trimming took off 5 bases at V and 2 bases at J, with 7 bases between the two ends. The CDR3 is CSVLSAYEQYF. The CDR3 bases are TGCAGCGTTCTCTCGGCCTACGAGCAGTACTTC.

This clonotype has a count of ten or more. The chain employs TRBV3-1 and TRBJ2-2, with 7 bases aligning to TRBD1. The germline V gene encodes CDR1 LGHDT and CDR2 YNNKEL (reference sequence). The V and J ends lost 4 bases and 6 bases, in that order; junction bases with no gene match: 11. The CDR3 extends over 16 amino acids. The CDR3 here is CASSPIQGIGAGELFF. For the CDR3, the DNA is TGTGCCAGCAGCCCTATACAGGGGATTGGCGCCGGGGAGCTGTTTTTT.

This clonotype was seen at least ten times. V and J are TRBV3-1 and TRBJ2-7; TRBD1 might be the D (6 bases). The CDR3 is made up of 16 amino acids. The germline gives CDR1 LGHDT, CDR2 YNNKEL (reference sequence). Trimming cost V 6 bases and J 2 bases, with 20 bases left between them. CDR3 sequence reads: CASRRRIPGTTYEQYF. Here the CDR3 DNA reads TGTGCCAGCAGACGCCGTATTCCCGGGACAACCTACGAGCAGTACTTC.

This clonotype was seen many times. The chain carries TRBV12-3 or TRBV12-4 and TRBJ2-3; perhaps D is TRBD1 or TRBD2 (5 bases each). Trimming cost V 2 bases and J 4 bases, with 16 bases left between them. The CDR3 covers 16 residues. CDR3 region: CASSLFGGGRPDTQYF. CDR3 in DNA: TGTGCCAGCAGTTTATTTGGTGGGGGTCGTCCAGATACGCAGTATTTT.

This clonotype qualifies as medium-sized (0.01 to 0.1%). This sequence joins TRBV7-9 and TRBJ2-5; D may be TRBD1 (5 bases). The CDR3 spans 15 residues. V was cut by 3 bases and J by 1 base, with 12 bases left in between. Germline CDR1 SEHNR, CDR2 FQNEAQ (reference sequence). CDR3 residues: CASSFGRALQETQYF. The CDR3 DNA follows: TGTGCCAGCAGCTTCGGCAGGGCCCTCCAAGAGACCCAGTACTTC.

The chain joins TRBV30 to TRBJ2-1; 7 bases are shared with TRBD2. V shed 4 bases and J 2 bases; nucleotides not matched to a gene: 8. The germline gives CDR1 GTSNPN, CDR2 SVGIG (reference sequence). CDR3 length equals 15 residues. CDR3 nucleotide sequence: TGTGCCTGGACCCTACTAGCGTCCCCCTACAATGAGCAGTTCTTC. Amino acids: CAWTLLASPYNEQFF.

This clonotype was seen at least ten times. CDR3 residues: CASSTGFSETQYF. CDR3 nucleotide sequence: TGTGCCAGTAGCACGGGATTTAGCGAGACCCAGTACTTC. This sequence joins TRBV19 and TRBJ2-5, with D maybe TRBD2 (5 bases). Trimming stripped 6 bases from V and 5 bases from J, with 13 bases between. CDR1 and CDR2 (germline): LNHDA, SQIVND (reference sequence). There are 13 residues in the CDR3.

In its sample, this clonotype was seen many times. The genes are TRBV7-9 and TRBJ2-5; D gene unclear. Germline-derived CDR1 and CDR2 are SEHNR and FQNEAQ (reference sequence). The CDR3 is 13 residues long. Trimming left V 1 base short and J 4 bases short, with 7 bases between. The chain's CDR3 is CASSLGPGETQYF. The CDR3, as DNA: TGTGCCAGCAGCTTAGGTCCAGGAGAGACCCAGTACTTC.

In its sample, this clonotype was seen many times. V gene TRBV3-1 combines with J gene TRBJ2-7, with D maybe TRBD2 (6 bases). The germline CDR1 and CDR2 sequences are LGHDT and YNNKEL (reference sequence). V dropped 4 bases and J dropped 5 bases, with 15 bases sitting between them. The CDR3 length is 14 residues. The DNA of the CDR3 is TGTGCCAGCAGCCTTTCTGTAGGGGAGGACGAGCAGTACTTC. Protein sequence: CASSLSVGEDEQYF.

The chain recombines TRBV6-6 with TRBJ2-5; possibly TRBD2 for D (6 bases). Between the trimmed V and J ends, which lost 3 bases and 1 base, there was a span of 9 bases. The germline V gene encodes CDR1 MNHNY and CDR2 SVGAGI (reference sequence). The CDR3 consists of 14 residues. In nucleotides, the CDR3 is TGTGCCAGCAGTTATGGGGGGACCCAAGAGACCCAGTACTTC. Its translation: CASSYGGTQETQYF.

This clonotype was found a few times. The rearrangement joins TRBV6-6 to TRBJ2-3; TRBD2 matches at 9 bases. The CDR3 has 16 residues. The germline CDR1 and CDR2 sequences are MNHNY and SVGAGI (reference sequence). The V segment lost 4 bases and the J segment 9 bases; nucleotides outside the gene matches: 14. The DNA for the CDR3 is TGTGCCAGCAGTTCCCCCACGGGACTAGCCTCCGACACGCAGTATTTT. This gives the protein CASSSPTGLASDTQYF.

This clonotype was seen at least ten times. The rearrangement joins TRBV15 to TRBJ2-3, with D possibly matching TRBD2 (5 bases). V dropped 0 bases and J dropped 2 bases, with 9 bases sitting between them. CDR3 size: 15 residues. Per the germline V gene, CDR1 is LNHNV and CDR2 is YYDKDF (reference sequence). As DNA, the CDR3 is TGTGCCACCAGCAGAGATGGACTGGCCACAGATACGCAGTATTTT. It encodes CATSRDGLATDTQYF.

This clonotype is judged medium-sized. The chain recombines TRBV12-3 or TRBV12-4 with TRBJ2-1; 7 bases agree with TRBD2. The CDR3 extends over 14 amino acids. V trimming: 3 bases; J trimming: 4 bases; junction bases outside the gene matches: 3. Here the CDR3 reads CASSFRGGYNEQFF. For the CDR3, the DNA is TGTGCCAGCAGTTTTCGCGGGGGATACAATGAGCAGTTCTTC.

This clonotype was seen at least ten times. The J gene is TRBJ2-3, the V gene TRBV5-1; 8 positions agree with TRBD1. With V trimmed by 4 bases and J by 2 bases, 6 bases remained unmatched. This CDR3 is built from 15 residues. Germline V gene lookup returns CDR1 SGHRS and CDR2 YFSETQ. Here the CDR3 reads CASSKTGDVTDTQYF. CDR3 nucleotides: TGCGCCAGCAGCAAGACAGGGGATGTCACAGATACGCAGTATTTT.

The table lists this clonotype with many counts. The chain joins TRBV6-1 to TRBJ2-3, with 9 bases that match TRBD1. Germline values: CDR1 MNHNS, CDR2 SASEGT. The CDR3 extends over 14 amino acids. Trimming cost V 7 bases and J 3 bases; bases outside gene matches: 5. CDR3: CASTGDRVTDTQYF. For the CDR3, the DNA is TGTGCCAGCACCGGGGACAGGGTGACAGATACGCAGTATTTT.

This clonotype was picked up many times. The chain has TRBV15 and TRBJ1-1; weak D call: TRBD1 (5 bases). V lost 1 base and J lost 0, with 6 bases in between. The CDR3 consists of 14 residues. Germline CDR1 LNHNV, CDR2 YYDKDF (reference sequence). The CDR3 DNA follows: TGTGCCACCAGCAGAGGGGGCTTGAACACTGAAGCTTTCTTT. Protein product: CATSRGGLNTEAFF. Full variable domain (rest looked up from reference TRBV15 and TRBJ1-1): DAMVIQNPRYQVTQFGKPVTLSCSQTLNHNVMYWYQQKSSQAPKLLFHYYDKDFNNEADTPDNFQSRRPNTSFCFLDIRSPGLGDTAMYLCATSRGGLNTEAFFGQGTRLTVV.